Detailed here is one TCR beta chain. No antigen is known for it. There are no base qualities to consult, and no much larger clone falls within one base. To demonstrate the VDJtools post-analysis software, TCR beta repertoires were profiled from the peripheral blood of 10 to 15 young patients with multiple sclerosis. The multiple sclerosis patients were children and adolescents between about 6 and 16 years of age. This sample is part of a study of post-analysis software for immune sequencing data (dated by TCRdb to between 2015 and 2017). Looking at the study overall: The recorded disease courses included relapsing-remitting, secondary progressive and progressive-relapsing multiple sclerosis, and some patients had no subtype annotation. The multiple sclerosis patient repertoires were compared with about a dozen previously published healthy control repertoires from donors aged 6 to 25 years. A subset of samples was prepared in parallel using single-end sample barcoding, then pooled and co-amplified after Illumina adapter ligation.

Counted from cysteine to phenylalanine, this CDR3 has 14 amino acids. The DNA shown is the 42-base CDR3, in frame from base 1. For this chain, trimming is 3 bases at the V end and 2 bases at the J end, and the number of junction bases without a gene match is 1. Sequences ENHRY (CDR1) and SYGVKD (CDR2) are obtained from the germline V gene. Results and caveats for the whole study, not just this receptor: Significantly higher frequencies in patients than in controls were found for roughly five TRBV segments, including TRBV5-6, TRBV5-1 and TRBV20-1. Significantly lower normalized Chao1 diversity was found in multiple sclerosis patients than in controls, suggesting substantial peripheral T-cell clonal expansion. The control group was slightly older than the multiple sclerosis patient group. Direct clustering with F measure revealed strong co-clustering of samples prepared in the same batch, which led to a batch-effect correction.

To prepare the library, PCR was applied. The sequencer was an Illumina HiSeq 2500. To reduce PCR and sequencing biases, unique molecular identifiers were built into the TCR beta cDNA libraries. Every 1 to 10 million input T cells yielded approximately 500,000 cDNA molecules, meaning each molecule approximated one T cell. Patient libraries were prepared and sequenced with the same protocol used for the earlier healthy control dataset. Within a given batch, samples were prepared together, multiplexed and sequenced on the same HiSeq lane. The source study handled its data this way. MIGEC handled the raw barcoded reads, throwing out single-read molecular identifier groups before consensus assembly and CDR3 extraction. Clonotype tables were post-analysed with VDJtools, normalizing diversity by down-sampling all datasets to the smallest sample size. In repertoire overlap clustering, CDR3 amino acid sequences, but not nucleotide sequences, were matched to correct batch-related cross-sample contamination. TCRdb handled the public reads itself, with Q25 trimming in fastp and clone calling in MiXCR, and kept productive beta chains. Each CDR3 protein gets just one entry, which takes the most common genes and DNA from the rows behind it. These V and J calls rely on TCRdb rather than the paper's analysis. The sample data list hundreds of thousands of distinct CDR3 sequences, and around 50% of these were observed just once. 4.6% of the sample lies in the top ten.

The specimen sequenced was blood. This receptor was taken from a girl aged 5-17 years with multiple sclerosis. The chain is assembled from TRBV10-3 and TRBJ2-3; the central 8 bases match TRBD1. The CDR3 protein is CAISDQGATDTQYF. The nucleotides are TGTGCCATCAGTGACCAGGGGGCCACAGATACGCAGTATTTT.